Each of the 28 T cell receptor beta chains below was sequenced from the same sample in a study of CD8 T cells in Susac syndrome. RNA was extracted with the RNeasy kit, and a quantity of roughly 0.5 to 1 ug was reverse transcribed using random hexamers. TCRdb reprocessed the immunoSEQ multiplex PCR reads via MiXCR and lists one record per CDR3 protein. The data contain approximately 190,000 distinct CDR3 sequences, over 90% of them singletons. The sequencing sample was made of CD8+ T cells from PBMCs. These receptors were obtained from a human donor with Susac syndrome.

The chain uses TRBV2 and TRBJ2-1, with D possibly matching TRBD1 (5 bases). This CDR3 is built from 14 residues. The V gene lost 5 bases and the J gene lost 4 bases, with 12 bases spanning the gap. Germline V lookup: CDR1 SNHLY, CDR2 FYNNEI. CDR3 residues: CASSFARVYNEQFF. The CDR3 coding sequence is TGTGCCAGCAGTTTTGCCAGGGTTTACAATGAGCAGTTCTTC.

The rearrangement links TRBV20-1 to TRBJ2-7; D is perhaps TRBD2 (6 bases). V lost 2 bases, J lost 3 bases, and 8 bases lay in between. The CDR3 length is 12 residues. From germline, CDR1 is DFQATT and CDR2 SNEGSKA (reference sequence). The DNA for the CDR3 is TGCAGTGCTAGAAGCGGGTTCTACGAGCAGTACTTC. This encodes CSARSGFYEQYF.

This clonotype occurred once. V and J are TRBV9 and TRBJ2-3; the D gene is possibly TRBD2 (6 bases). Trimming removed 4 bases at V and 0 bases at J, with 15 bases between. Per the germline V gene, CDR1 is SGDLS and CDR2 is YYNGEE. The CDR3 extends over 16 amino acids. The CDR3 bases are TGTGCCAGCAGCTCACGCAGGAGCGGGAGCACAGATACGCAGTATTTT. Amino acids: CASSSRRSGSTDTQYF.

The V call is TRBV9, the J call TRBJ2-3; 8 bases line up with TRBD1. Trimming cost V 7 bases and J 3 bases; bases outside gene matches: 7. The CDR3 sequence is 14 residues long. The V gene's germline CDR1 is SGDLS and CDR2 YYNGEE. In DNA, the CDR3 is TGTGCCAGCGGCCGGGACAGGTTAACAGATACGCAGTATTTT. Amino acids: CASGRDRLTDTQYF.

J is TRBJ2-1 and V is TRBV11-2; 12 nucleotides agree with TRBD2. Germline V lookup: CDR1 SGHAT, CDR2 FQNNGV. This CDR3 is built from 15 residues. The ends lost 5 bases at V and 4 bases at J; junction bases unmatched: 3. CDR3 sequence (DNA): TGTGCCAGCAGCCGACTAGCGGGGGATTACAATGAGCAGTTCTTC. Translating it yields CASSRLAGDYNEQFF. The variable domain in full, completed from reference TRBV11-2 and TRBJ2-1, reads EAGVAQSPRYKIIEKRQSVAFWCNPISGHATLYWYQQILGQGPKLLIQFQNNGVVDDSQLPKDRFSAERLKGVDSTLKIQPAKLEDSAVYLCASSRLAGDYNEQFFGPGTRLTVL.

Only one count was recorded for this clonotype. The chain recombines TRBV9 with TRBJ1-1; maybe TRBD1 (6 bases). This CDR3 is 15 amino acids long. Per germline, CDR1 SGDLS and CDR2 YYNGEE. V was trimmed by 4 bases and J by 4 bases, leaving 17 bases between them. CDR3 coding DNA: TGTGCCAGCAGCCTCCCATCCGGGACACCCACTGAAGCTTTCTTT. This gives the protein CASSLPSGTPTEAFF.

The J gene is TRBJ2-7, the V gene TRBV30, with no clear D. The germline V gene encodes CDR1 GTSNPN and CDR2 SVGIG (reference sequence). Trimming stripped 1 base from V and 3 bases from J, with 7 bases between. The CDR3 covers 12 residues. The chain's CDR3 is CAWSGGGYEQYF. As DNA, the CDR3 is TGTGCCTGGAGTGGGGGTGGCTACGAGCAGTACTTC.

The V and J genes are TRBV4-1 and TRBJ1-1, with TRBD1 as a possible D gene (5 bases). The CDR3 is 18 residues long. From germline, CDR1 is MGHRA and CDR2 YSYEKL. The V and J ends lost 0 bases and 5 bases respectively, with 22 bases between them. The CDR3 nucleotides read TGCGCCAGCAGCCAAGAAGGAGGACACCCTGGGGGAGGAACTGAAGCTTTCTTT. It specifies CASSQEGGHPGGGTEAFF.

This chain uses TRBV6-5 with TRBJ1-5; D perhaps matches TRBD1 (6 bases). The CDR3 loop spans 14 amino acids. V shed 2 bases and J shed 10 bases, with 15 bases lying between them. The germline V gene encodes CDR1 MNHEY and CDR2 SVGAGI. In DNA, the CDR3 is TGTGCCAGCAGTTACGGGGGGCCTCTCGATCCCCAGCATTTT. It yields the protein CASSYGGPLDPQHF.

This sequence joins TRBV9 and TRBJ2-7; D gene ambiguous. Per germline, CDR1 SGDLS and CDR2 YYNGEE. With 0 bases removed from V and 4 bases from J, the gap between germline ends came to 11 bases. The CDR3 is 14 amino acids. The CDR3 sequence: CASSVAELGYEQYF. The CDR3 DNA reads as TGTGCCAGCAGCGTAGCTGAATTGGGATACGAGCAGTACTTC.

This clonotype was found once. The chain recombines TRBV18 with TRBJ1-6; 10 positions agree with TRBD1. This CDR3 is 17 amino acids long. The ends lost 3 bases at V and 8 bases at J; junction bases unmatched: 10. CDR1 and CDR2 (germline): KGHSH, LQKENI. Here the CDR3 reads CASSPSGTGEVYSPLHF. The CDR3 nucleotides are TGTGCCAGCTCACCTTCCGGGACAGGGGAAGTCTATTCACCCCTCCACTTT.

The V call is TRBV9, the J call TRBJ2-1; the match to TRBD2 covers 11 bases. This CDR3 has 15 residues. With 0 bases clipped from V and 8 bases from J, the junction kept 4 bases outside the gene matches. CDR1 SGDLS and CDR2 YYNGEE come from the germline V gene. CDR3: CASSVGSGRGDEQFF. The CDR3 region has the DNA TGTGCCAGCAGCGTAGGTAGCGGGAGGGGGGATGAGCAGTTCTTC.

The chain is built from TRBV7-9 and TRBJ2-5; 10 bases match TRBD2. The germline V gene has CDR1 SEHNR and CDR2 FQNEAQ (reference sequence). The CDR3 runs to 16 residues. The trim removed 1 base at V and 6 bases at J, leaving 8 bases unmatched. For the CDR3, the DNA is TGTGCCAGCAGCTTAGGTCCTCTAGCGGGGGAAAAGACCCAGTACTTC. The encoded protein is CASSLGPLAGEKTQYF.

V is TRBV27 and J is TRBJ2-1; tentatively, D is TRBD2 (6 bases). Per the germline V gene, CDR1 is MNHEY and CDR2 is SMNVEV (reference sequence). This CDR3 has 15 residues. Trimming cost V 3 bases and J 6 bases, with 15 bases left between them. This CDR3 is CASSFSIAATNEQFF. The CDR3 DNA reads as TGTGCCAGCAGTTTCTCGATAGCGGCTACCAATGAGCAGTTCTTC.

The J gene is TRBJ2-1, the V gene TRBV9; 10 bases map to TRBD2. Losses at the gene ends were 2 bases for V and 7 bases for J; bases not matched to a gene: 6. The CDR3 totals 15 residues. Germline CDR1 SGDLS, CDR2 YYNGEE. CDR3 loop: CASSVSGRAQNEQFF. DNA of the CDR3: TGTGCCAGCAGCGTGAGCGGGAGGGCCCAAAATGAGCAGTTCTTC.

This clonotype was seen a single time. The chain couples TRBV5-1 to TRBJ2-1; 10 positions agree with TRBD2. CDR3 size: 16 residues. Germline V CDR1 and CDR2: SGHRS, YFSETQ. The trim removed 0 bases at V and 8 bases at J, leaving 8 bases unmatched. The CDR3 spells CASSLEREGLGDEQFF. DNA of the CDR3: TGCGCCAGCAGCTTGGAGCGGGAGGGCCTTGGAGATGAGCAGTTCTTC. The full variable domain, completed using reference TRBV5-1 and TRBJ2-1, is KAGVTQTPRYLIKTRGQQVTLSCSPISGHRSVSWYQQTPGQGLQFLFEYFSETQRNKGNFPGRFSGRQFSNSRSEMNVSTLELGDSALYLCASSLEREGLGDEQFFGPGTRLTVL.

This rearrangement joins TRBV29-1 to TRBJ1-2; tentatively, D is TRBD1 (6 bases). The CDR3 covers 14 residues. Germline V CDR1 and CDR2: SQVTM, ANQGSEA. V dropped 5 bases and J dropped 0 bases, with 13 bases sitting between them. CDR3 region: CSVHGGRTNYGYTF. For the CDR3, the DNA is TGCAGCGTTCACGGGGGCAGGACTAACTATGGCTACACCTTC.

The V call is TRBV4-1, the J call TRBJ2-2; possibly TRBD2 for D (6 bases). From germline, CDR1 is MGHRA and CDR2 YSYEKL. This CDR3 is 17 amino acids long. V lost 1 base, J lost 4 bases, and 16 bases lay in between. The CDR3 reads CASSQVDMGLSTGELFF. The DNA of the CDR3 is TGCGCCAGCAGCCAAGTCGATATGGGACTGAGCACCGGGGAGCTGTTTTTT.

The chain combines TRBV28 with TRBJ2-7, with TRBD2 identical over 9 bases. J gave up 2 bases and V 7 bases, and 9 bases lay outside the gene matches. Germline CDR1 reads MDHEN; CDR2 reads SYDVKM. The CDR3 is made up of 15 amino acids. The DNA for the CDR3 is TGTGCCAGCATGACTAGCGGAAACCTCCCCTACGAGCAGTACTTC. It yields the protein CASMTSGNLPYEQYF.

This rearrangement joins TRBV27 to TRBJ2-4, with D maybe TRBD1 (6 bases). The CDR3 runs to 16 residues. Germline CDR1 is MNHEY and CDR2 is SMNVEV (reference sequence). V was cut by 4 bases and J by 0 bases, with 13 bases left in between. The CDR3 nucleotides are TGTGCCAGCAGTTCTCCCGGGACATTAGCCAAAAACATTCAGTACTTC. Protein sequence: CASSSPGTLAKNIQYF.

The chain uses TRBV20-1 and TRBJ2-6; tentatively, D is TRBD1 or TRBD2 (6 bases each). The CDR3 totals 15 residues. The V gene lost 5 bases and the J gene lost 0 bases, with 11 bases spanning the gap. In germline, CDR1 is DFQATT, CDR2 SNEGSKA (reference sequence). DNA of the CDR3: TGCAGTGCTGCCGCGGGACACTCTGGGGCCAACGTCCTGACTTTC. Translated: CSAAAGHSGANVLTF.

The chain is built from TRBV27 and TRBJ2-1; D is ambiguous. Germline CDR1 is MNHEY and CDR2 is SMNVEV (reference sequence). V lost 5 bases and J lost 6, with 5 bases in between. This CDR3 is 11 amino acids long. The CDR3 nucleotides read TGTGCCAGCAGTAGAGCCAATGAGCAGTTCTTC. Amino acid sequence: CASSRANEQFF.

The rearrangement links TRBV12-5 to TRBJ2-7; 8 positions agree with TRBD2. Germline lookup yields CDR1 LGHNT and CDR2 FRNRAP. Trimming took 6 bases from V and 6 from J; bases not matched to a gene: 7. CDR3 size: 13 residues. The CDR3 DNA is TGTGCTAGTGGCCCCAGCGGGAGCGGCGAGCAGTACTTC. Translating gives CASGPSGSGEQYF.

The chain recombines TRBV20-1 with TRBJ2-1, with 7 bases fitting TRBD2. The CDR3 totals 17 residues. CDR1 is DFQATT and CDR2 is SNEGSKA in the germline V gene (reference sequence). Trimming took 6 bases from V and 0 from J; bases not matched to a gene: 14. The CDR3 DNA follows: TGCAGTGCCATGTGGGGGGGACGGGCTAGCTCCTACAATGAGCAGTTCTTC. Residues: CSAMWGGRASSYNEQFF.

The chain joins TRBV20-1 to TRBJ2-7, with TRBD2 matching 11 bases. CDR1 DFQATT and CDR2 SNEGSKA come from the germline V gene (reference sequence). V trimming: 6 bases; J trimming: 4 bases; junction bases outside the gene matches: 14. The CDR3 is made up of 16 amino acids. The CDR3 loop reads CSAGAAALAGGYEQYF. Written as DNA, the CDR3 is TGCAGTGCCGGCGCGGCGGCTCTAGCGGGAGGTTACGAGCAGTACTTC.

V is TRBV19 and J is TRBJ1-6; possibly TRBD1 for D (5 bases). CDR1 is LNHDA, CDR2 SQIVND, per germline (reference sequence). V was pared by 7 bases and J by 10 bases, with 14 bases between. The CDR3 extends over 13 amino acids. The CDR3 DNA reads TGTGCCAGTACCTATATGAGGGGATCACCCCTCCACTTT. Translation: CASTYMRGSPLHF.

The V and J genes are TRBV3-1 and TRBJ1-6, with unresolved D. The CDR3 spans 14 residues. V was pared by 0 bases and J by 10 bases, with 10 bases between. Germline-derived CDR1 and CDR2 are LGHDT and YNNKEL (reference sequence). The CDR3 is CASSQDIGPSPLHF. CDR3 coding DNA: TGTGCCAGCAGCCAAGATATCGGCCCCTCACCCCTCCACTTT.

The chain joins TRBV3-1 to TRBJ1-1; D is unresolved. V lost 0 bases and J lost 4, with 6 bases in between. The CDR3 extends over 13 amino acids. Germline CDR1 and CDR2: LGHDT and YNNKEL (reference sequence). CDR3 loop: CASSQESVTEAFF. CDR3 coding DNA: TGTGCCAGCAGCCAAGAGTCAGTCACTGAAGCTTTCTTT.